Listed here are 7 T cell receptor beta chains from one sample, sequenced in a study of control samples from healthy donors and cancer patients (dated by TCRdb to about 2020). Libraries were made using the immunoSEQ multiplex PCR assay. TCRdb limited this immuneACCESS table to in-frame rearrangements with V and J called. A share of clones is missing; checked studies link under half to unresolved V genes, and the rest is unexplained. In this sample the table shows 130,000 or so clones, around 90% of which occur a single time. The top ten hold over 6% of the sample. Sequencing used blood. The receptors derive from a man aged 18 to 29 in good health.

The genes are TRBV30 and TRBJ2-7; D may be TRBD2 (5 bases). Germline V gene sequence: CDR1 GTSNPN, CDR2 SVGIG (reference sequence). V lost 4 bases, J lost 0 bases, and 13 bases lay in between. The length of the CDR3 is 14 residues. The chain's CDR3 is CAWKERSSSYEQYF. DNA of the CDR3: TGTGCCTGGAAGGAGCGGTCGAGCTCCTACGAGCAGTACTTC.

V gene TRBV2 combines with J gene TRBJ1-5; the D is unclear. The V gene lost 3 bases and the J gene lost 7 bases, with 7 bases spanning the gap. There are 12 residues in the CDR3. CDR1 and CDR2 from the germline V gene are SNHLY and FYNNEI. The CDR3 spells CASSDELQPQHF. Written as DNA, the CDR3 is TGTGCCAGCAGTGACGAACTCCAGCCCCAGCATTTT.

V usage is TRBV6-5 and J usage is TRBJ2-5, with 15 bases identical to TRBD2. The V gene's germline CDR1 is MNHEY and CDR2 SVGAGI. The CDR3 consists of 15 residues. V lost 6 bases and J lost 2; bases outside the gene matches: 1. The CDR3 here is CASSGTSGGQETQYF. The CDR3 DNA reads TGTGCCAGCAGCGGGACTAGCGGGGGGCAAGAGACCCAGTACTTC.

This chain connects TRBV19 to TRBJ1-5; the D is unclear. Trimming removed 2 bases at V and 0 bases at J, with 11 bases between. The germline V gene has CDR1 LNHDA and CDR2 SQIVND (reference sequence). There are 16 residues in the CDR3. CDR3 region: CASSISPPGSNQPQHF. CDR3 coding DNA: TGTGCCAGTAGTATATCGCCCCCGGGTAGCAATCAGCCCCAGCATTTT.

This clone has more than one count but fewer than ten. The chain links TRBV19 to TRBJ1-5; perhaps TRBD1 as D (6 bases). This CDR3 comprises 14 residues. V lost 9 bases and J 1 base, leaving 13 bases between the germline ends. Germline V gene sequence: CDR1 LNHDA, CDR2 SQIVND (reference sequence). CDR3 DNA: TGTGCCAGCAACGGGGGGGCGAGCAATCAGCCCCAGCATTTT. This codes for CASNGGASNQPQHF.

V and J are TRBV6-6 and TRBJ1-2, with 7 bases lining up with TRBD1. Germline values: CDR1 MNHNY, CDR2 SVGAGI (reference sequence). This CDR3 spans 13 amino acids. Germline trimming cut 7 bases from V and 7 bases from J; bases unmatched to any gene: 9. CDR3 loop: CASTLKYRGGYTF. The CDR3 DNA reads TGTGCCAGCACCCTAAAATACAGGGGTGGCTACACCTTC.

The CDR3 region is CASSGTDSNQPQHF. CDR3 coding DNA: TGTGCCAGCTCCGGGACAGATAGCAATCAGCCCCAGCATTTT. The V gene is TRBV18, the J gene TRBJ1-5; 7 bases are a match to TRBD1. In germline, CDR1 is KGHSH, CDR2 LQKENI. V lost 6 bases and J lost 0; bases outside the gene matches: 2. This CDR3 comprises 14 residues.